Below are 22 T cell receptor beta chains sequenced from a single sample in a study of blood T cell repertoires in COVID-19. TCRdb's table, derived via immunoSEQ multiplex PCR, lists solely in-frame clones and lacks some. The sample lists about 250,000 clones; around 86% were seen once. The sequenced sample consisted of PBMCs or T cells enriched from blood (not recorded which). These receptor sequences come from a man aged 35-49 years who had recovered from COVID-19.

This clone was picked up a small number of times. The chain has TRBV9 and TRBJ1-2, with D possibly TRBD1 on 5 matching bases. The germline gives CDR1 SGDLS, CDR2 YYNGEE. This CDR3 has 15 amino acids. The V end was cut by 0 bases, the J end by 0 bases, with 9 bases between. CDR3 in amino acids: CASSVGGEPNYGYTF. Written as DNA, the CDR3 is TGTGCCAGCAGCGTAGGGGGGGAACCTAACTATGGCTACACCTTC.

The chain is built from TRBV5-1 and TRBJ2-7; 8 bases map to TRBD1. Per the germline V gene, CDR1 is SGHRS and CDR2 is YFSETQ. Trimming at V came to 2 bases and at J to 4 bases, leaving 5 bases not matched to a gene. The CDR3 is 14 residues long. CDR3 protein: CASSFRDRNYEQYF. Here the CDR3 DNA reads TGCGCCAGCAGCTTCCGGGACAGGAATTACGAGCAGTACTTC.

This sequence joins TRBV6-1 and TRBJ2-4, with 7 bases fitting TRBD1. CDR3 length: 15 residues. The germline CDR1 and CDR2 sequences are MNHNS and SASEGT. J was trimmed by 6 bases and V by 3 bases; bases with no gene match: 8. The CDR3: CASSDPTGSGNIQYF. DNA for the CDR3: TGTGCCAGCAGTGATCCGACAGGGTCGGGAAACATTCAGTACTTC.

The chain carries TRBV5-1 and TRBJ2-7, with 9 bases identical to TRBD2. Germline-derived CDR1 and CDR2 are SGHRS and YFSETQ. The trim removed 4 bases at V and 0 bases at J, leaving 14 bases unmatched. CDR3 length: 18 residues. In nucleotides, the CDR3 is TGCGCCAGCAGCACCGGCGGCGGGAGGGGCCCTGGCTCCTACGAGCAGTACTTC. It translates to CASSTGGGRGPGSYEQYF.

The chain couples TRBV4-3 to TRBJ2-4; perhaps TRBD2 as D (5 bases). This CDR3 is built from 17 residues. Trimming removed 3 bases from V and 0 bases from J, with 15 bases in between. Germline V gene sequence: CDR1 LGHNA, CDR2 YSLEER. Written as DNA, the CDR3 is TGCGCCAGCAGCCACCGTCTAGCAGAATTAGCCAAAAACATTCAGTACTTC. Translation gives CASSHRLAELAKNIQYF.

The V gene is TRBV7-9, the J gene TRBJ1-2; maybe TRBD1 (5 bases). Trimming removed 5 bases from V and 8 bases from J, with 9 bases in between. This CDR3 region has 11 residues. Germline values: CDR1 SEHNR, CDR2 FQNEAQ (reference sequence). The CDR3 coding sequence is TGTGCCAGCAGCACGGGACTAGGCTACACCTTC. Protein: CASSTGLGYTF.

This clone was seen a single time. The gene calls are TRBV7-8 and TRBJ2-7, with 9 nucleotides matching TRBD1. This CDR3 region has 15 residues. J gave up 6 bases and V 6 bases, and 12 bases lay outside the gene matches. Looked up from germline, CDR1 is SGHVS and CDR2 is FQNEAQ. Here the CDR3 DNA reads TGTGCCAGCAGATCACCGGGACAGGGACCATCCGAGCAGTACTTC. Translation gives CASRSPGQGPSEQYF.

The chain uses TRBV19 and TRBJ1-5; 10 positions agree with TRBD1. The CDR3 sequence is 15 residues long. The V gene end was trimmed by 3 bases and the J gene end by 4 bases; junction bases not matched to a gene: 3. CDR1 and CDR2 (germline): LNHDA, SQIVND (reference sequence). The CDR3 here is CASSMGDRGNQPQHF. As DNA, the CDR3 is TGTGCCAGTAGTATGGGGGACAGGGGAAATCAGCCCCAGCATTTT.

V gene TRBV30 combines with J gene TRBJ1-2; D not resolved. The germline V gene encodes CDR1 GTSNPN and CDR2 SVGIG (reference sequence). This CDR3 spans 10 amino acids. Deletions cut 5 bases from V and 4 bases from J, with 5 bases between. CDR3 loop: CAWGLYGYTF. The CDR3 DNA sequence: TGTGCCTGGGGCCTCTATGGCTACACCTTC.

The sample holds many counts of this clone. This chain connects TRBV28 to TRBJ2-7, with 12 nucleotides matching TRBD2. CDR3 length: 21 amino acids. The V segment lost 3 bases and the J segment 2 bases; nucleotides outside the gene matches: 20. Germline values: CDR1 MDHEN, CDR2 SYDVKM. CDR3 loop: CASSFPIRGPLGLAGTYEQYF. As DNA, the CDR3 is TGTGCCAGCAGTTTCCCCATCCGGGGGCCCCTCGGACTAGCGGGAACCTACGAGCAGTACTTC.

This chain uses TRBV7-2 with TRBJ1-1, with D perhaps matching TRBD1 (6 bases). Germline V gene data show CDR1 as SGHTA and CDR2 as FQGNSA. Trimming took 1 base from V and 5 from J, leaving 14 bases between them. CDR3 length: 15 amino acids. In DNA, the CDR3 is TGTGCCAGCAGCTTAGTTCAGGGAGGGGGGACTGAAGCTTTCTTT. This translates into CASSLVQGGGTEAFF.

V usage is TRBV7-9 and J usage is TRBJ1-6; possibly TRBD1 for D (5 bases). V was shortened by 3 bases and J by 7 bases, with 16 bases between the two germline ends. The germline gives CDR1 SEHNR, CDR2 FQNEAQ (reference sequence). The CDR3 has 16 residues. The chain's CDR3 is CASSFSLGRANSPLHF. CDR3 coding DNA: TGTGCCAGCAGCTTTAGTCTTGGCAGGGCCAATTCACCCCTCCACTTT.

This chain uses TRBV24-1 with TRBJ2-7; 7 bases align to TRBD2. CDR3 length: 13 amino acids. With V trimmed by 4 bases and J by 5 bases, 4 bases remained unmatched. The germline CDR1 and CDR2 sequences are KGHDR and SFDVKD. CDR3 in DNA: TGTGCCACCAGTGAGCCTGCGGGGGACGAGCAGTACTTC. It translates to CATSEPAGDEQYF.

V usage is TRBV6-5 and J usage is TRBJ2-7; D not certain. The CDR3 runs 16 residues. CDR1 and CDR2 (germline): MNHEY, SVGAGI. V was trimmed by 0 bases and J by 3 bases, leaving 15 bases between them. The CDR3 DNA reads TGTGCCAGCAGTTACTCCCCTATTCAACCGGGCTACGAGCAGTACTTC. It is translated as CASSYSPIQPGYEQYF.

The rearrangement uses TRBV3-1 (or the pseudogene TRBV3-2) and TRBJ1-5; 7 nucleotides agree with TRBD1. The length of the CDR3 is 15 residues. CDR1 is LGHDT, CDR2 YNNKEL, per germline (reference sequence). J was trimmed by 5 bases and V by 0 bases; bases with no gene match: 4. CDR3 residues: CASSQDVTGHQPQHF. The CDR3 nucleotides are TGTGCCAGCAGCCAAGATGTGACAGGGCATCAGCCCCAGCATTTT.

V is TRBV28 and J is TRBJ2-5; TRBD1 aligns across 7 bases. The CDR3 loop spans 14 amino acids. The junction had 7 bases not matched to a gene; V was cut back by 4 bases and J by 5 bases. CDR1 is MDHEN and CDR2 is SYDVKM in the germline V gene. CDR3 amino acids: CASSSPTGLETQYF. DNA of the CDR3: TGTGCCAGCAGTTCTCCGACAGGGTTGGAGACCCAGTACTTC.

V usage is TRBV6-5 and J usage is TRBJ2-7; 10 nucleotides agree with TRBD1. The CDR3 length is 14 residues. The trim removed 5 bases at V and 2 bases at J, leaving 3 bases unmatched. Looked up from germline, CDR1 is MNHEY and CDR2 is SVGAGI. In DNA form, the CDR3 reads TGTGCCAGCAGTCGGGACAGGGGTACCTACGAGCAGTACTTC. The encoded protein is CASSRDRGTYEQYF.

V is TRBV27 and J is TRBJ1-2; no clear D. The V gene lost 5 bases and the J gene lost 1 base, with 14 bases spanning the gap. The CDR3 is made up of 15 amino acids. CDR1 and CDR2 from the germline V gene are MNHEY and SMNVEV (reference sequence). In nucleotides, the CDR3 is TGTGCCAGCAGTCCTTACCTAGCGGGTAACTATGGCTACACCTTC. This codes for CASSPYLAGNYGYTF.

This chain connects TRBV11-2 to TRBJ2-2; 8 bases map to TRBD2. This CDR3 spans 16 amino acids. CDR1 and CDR2 from the germline V gene are SGHAT and FQNNGV. The V and J ends lost 1 base and 8 bases, in that order; junction bases with no gene match: 9. The CDR3 sequence: CASSLGGGLGVGELFF. CDR3 in DNA: TGTGCCAGCAGCTTAGGCGGGGGGCTGGGTGTTGGGGAGCTGTTTTTT.

This clone occurred once. This chain joins TRBV9 and TRBJ1-2, with D tentatively TRBD1 (5 bases). Germline values: CDR1 SGDLS, CDR2 YYNGEE. Deletions cut 0 bases from V and 3 bases from J, with 12 bases between. CDR3 length equals 15 residues. This chain's CDR3 is CASSVAPGGDYGYTF. In DNA form, the CDR3 reads TGTGCCAGCAGCGTAGCTCCGGGAGGGGACTATGGCTACACCTTC. Combining the CDR3 with reference TRBV9 and TRBJ1-2 gives the whole variable domain DSGVTQTPKHLITATGQRVTLRCSPRSGDLSVYWYQQSLDQGLQFLIQYYNGEERAKGNILERFSAQQFPDLHSELNLSSLELGDSALYFCASSVAPGGDYGYTFGSGTRLTVV.

The V gene is TRBV11-1, the J gene TRBJ1-1, with a weak D call TRBD1 (5 bases). CDR1 is SGHAT and CDR2 is FQDESV in the germline V gene (reference sequence). V was clipped by 3 bases and J by 5 bases, with 13 bases between them. The CDR3 length is 14 residues. The CDR3 nucleotides are TGTGCCAGCAGCTTTTCAGGGATTGGGACTGAAGCTTTCTTT. This encodes CASSFSGIGTEAFF.

The rearrangement uses TRBV6-6 and TRBJ2-3; tentative D call: TRBD1 (6 bases). V was trimmed by 2 bases and J by 6 bases, leaving 15 bases between them. Germline V CDR1 and CDR2: MNHNY, SVGAGI (reference sequence). CDR3 length equals 15 residues. CDR3 residues: CASSYPKGDWDTQYF. As DNA, the CDR3 is TGTGCCAGCAGTTACCCGAAGGGGGATTGGGATACGCAGTATTTT.